These 6 T cell receptor beta chains were sequenced from one sample in a study of tumor and adjacent non-tumor tissue in lung cancer (dated by TCRdb to the late 2010s). Libraries were constructed by multiplex PCR. The sample was run on an Illumina HiSeq 2500. TCRbeta libraries were built by three rounds of nested PCR using primers (Table S4), following protocols modified from ARM-PCR. TCRdb trimmed public reads at Q25 via fastp, called clones via MiXCR and kept in-frame beta chains. Records with the same CDR3 protein are collapsed into one entry carrying the most frequent genes and DNA. The sample table contains more than 85,000 distinct CDR3 sequences; only one count was recorded for 75% of them. About 39% of the sample rests with the top ten. Bulk unsorted tissue served as the source for RNA extraction, and RNA quality was assessed using a NanoDrop ND-1000 and an Agilent 2100. The sequenced sample was lung tumor tissue. Receptors were obtained from a woman in her fifties or sixties with non-small cell lung cancer.

Notes on this clonotype: Since the CDR3 does not end with the conserved phenylalanine or tryptophan, this likely comes from a read error. The chain couples TRBV6-5 to TRBJ2-3; D possibly corresponds to TRBD2 (6 bases). The germline V gene encodes CDR1 MNHEY and CDR2 SVGAGI. This CDR3 is 14 amino acids long. CDR3 loop: CAARRPTSTGTQYI. The CDR3 DNA is TGTGCCGCCAGGAGGCCCACTAGCACAGGTACGCAGTATATT.

This clonotype has only one observation. The junction does not match germline at one end; this may be a read error. This rearrangement joins TRBV5-4 to TRBJ1-5; D perhaps matches TRBD1 (5 bases). CDR1 and CDR2 (germline): SGHNT, YYREEE (reference sequence). There are 14 residues in the CDR3. CDR3 protein: CASRLEGEGEPQHF. The CDR3 DNA reads TGTGCCAGCAGGTTGGAAGGGGAAGGAGAGCCCCAGCATTTT.

This rearrangement joins TRBV11-2 to TRBJ1-5; D possibly corresponds to TRBD1 (5 bases). V lost 8 bases to trimming and J lost 6 bases, with 11 bases between them. The CDR3 sequence is 12 residues long. Germline V gene data show CDR1 as SGHAT and CDR2 as FQNNGV. CDR3 in DNA: TGTGCCAGCTCCGGGACGGGTCAGCCCCAGCATTTT. This encodes CASSGTGQPQHF.

CDR3 in amino acids: CGSSRAGTDTQYF. CDR3 sequence (DNA): TGTGGCAGTAGCCGGGCGGGAACAGATACGCAGTATTTT. This sequence joins TRBV11-1 and TRBJ2-3; maybe TRBD2 (6 bases). The CDR3 contains 13 residues. Germline loops: CDR1 SGHAT, CDR2 FQDESV (reference sequence).

Regarding this clonotype: One end of the junction varies from germline; a read error may be responsible. V usage is TRBV11-1 and J usage is TRBJ2-1, with a tentative D call TRBD2 (5 bases). Germline-derived CDR1 and CDR2 are SGHAT and FQDESV (reference sequence). The CDR3 is 14 amino acids. The CDR3 spells CAGRRASFYNEQFF. CDR3 nucleotide sequence: TGTGCCGGCAGGCGGGCAAGCTTCTACAATGAGCAGTTCTTC.

V and J are TRBV5-1 and TRBJ1-1; D may be TRBD1 (5 bases). V gave up 6 bases and J gave up 2 bases, with 11 bases separating them. This CDR3 is built from 13 residues. The germline V gene has CDR1 SGHRS and CDR2 YFSETQ. CDR3 in amino acids: CASTLQVNTEAFF. The DNA for the CDR3 is TGCGCCAGCACCTTACAGGTTAACACTGAAGCTTTCTTT.